Presented here are 20 T cell receptor beta chains from one specimen sequenced in a study of blood T cell repertoires in COVID-19. Clones were sequenced by immunoSEQ multiplex PCR, and TCRdb holds only the in-frame ones, with some missing. The sample includes about 260,000 clones, about 81% seen only once; the top ten take 3.5% to 5%. Sample: PBMCs or T cells enriched from blood (not recorded which). These receptors were taken from a man in his thirties or forties with acute COVID-19.

The chain has TRBV7-2 and TRBJ2-1; 8 positions agree with TRBD1. Germline lookup yields CDR1 SGHTA and CDR2 FQGNSA. The CDR3 spans 16 residues. V lost 4 bases, J lost 5 bases, and 10 bases stayed unmatched. CDR3 amino acids: CASSYRSGQGHNEQFF. CDR3 nucleotide sequence: TGTGCCAGCAGCTACCGGTCTGGACAGGGCCACAATGAGCAGTTCTTC.

The chain couples TRBV28 to TRBJ1-2; D is perhaps TRBD1 (6 bases). The CDR3 consists of 16 residues. Looked up from germline, CDR1 is MDHEN and CDR2 is SYDVKM. V lost 6 bases and J 0 bases, leaving 17 bases between the germline ends. The CDR3 is CASRIQGVLTNYGYTF. In DNA form, the CDR3 reads TGTGCCAGCAGAATACAGGGCGTGTTAACTAACTATGGCTACACCTTC.

This clone was seen only a few times. The chain couples TRBV7-6 to TRBJ1-5; D gene uncertain. Germline CDR1 reads SGHVS; CDR2 reads FNYEAQ. The V end lost 2 bases, the J end lost 4 bases, and 6 bases lay between the germline ends. The CDR3 spans 13 residues. CDR3 amino acids: CASSLSENQPQHF. The CDR3 DNA follows: TGTGCCAGCAGCTTAAGCGAGAATCAGCCCCAGCATTTT.

The chain is built from TRBV11-2 and TRBJ2-5; tentatively, D is TRBD1 (5 bases). The V end lost 0 bases, the J end lost 2 bases, and 10 bases lay between the germline ends. This CDR3 contains 15 residues. CDR1 and CDR2 from the germline V gene are SGHAT and FQNNGV. The CDR3 coding sequence is TGTGCCAGCAGCTTAGATGGTAGACAGCAAGAGACCCAGTACTTC. Translated: CASSLDGRQQETQYF.

This chain joins TRBV7-2 and TRBJ2-7; 13 bases fit TRBD2. V shed 5 bases, J shed 5 bases, and the junction held 3 bases outside the gene matches. This CDR3 is 14 amino acids long. Germline V gives CDR1 SGHTA, CDR2 FQGNSA. The CDR3 region has the DNA TGTGCCAGCAGCCATGGACTAGCGGGAGACGAGCAGTACGTC. Residues: CASSHGLAGDEQYV.

The chain joins TRBV29-1 to TRBJ1-2; D is unresolved. Germline assignment: CDR1 SQVTM and CDR2 ANQGSEA. This CDR3 is 9 amino acids long. Trimming pared 7 bases from V and 8 bases from J, leaving 8 bases between. CDR3 region: CSAAPGYTF. CDR3 nucleotide sequence: TGCAGCGCCGCGCCGGGCTACACCTTC.

The chain links TRBV5-1 to TRBJ2-5; D may be TRBD2 (6 bases). V was pared by 5 bases and J by 6 bases, with 17 bases between. Germline V gene sequence: CDR1 SGHRS, CDR2 YFSETQ. The CDR3 has 14 amino acids. The CDR3 loop is CASSTTSSPKTQYF. The CDR3 coding sequence is TGCGCCAGCAGTACGACTAGTTCCCCTAAGACCCAGTACTTC.

The chain is built from TRBV3-1 (or the pseudogene TRBV3-2) and TRBJ2-7, with no clear D. V lost 0 bases and J 6 bases, leaving 12 bases between the germline ends. CDR1 and CDR2 from the germline V gene are LGHDT and YNNKEL (reference sequence). CDR3 length equals 14 residues. CDR3 sequence (DNA): TGTGCCAGCAGCCAAGATAAGGAGCGCCGCGAGCAGTACGTC. Its translation: CASSQDKERREQYV.

Only one count was recorded for this clone. This sequence joins TRBV11-1 and TRBJ2-1; possible D gene TRBD1, 6 bases. Between the trimmed V and J ends, which lost 2 bases and 0 bases, there was a span of 8 bases. Germline V CDR1 and CDR2: SGHAT, FQDESV (reference sequence). The CDR3 consists of 15 residues. CDR3 residues: CASSLQGSSYNEQFF. The CDR3 DNA reads as TGTGCCAGCAGCTTACAGGGGAGCTCCTACAATGAGCAGTTCTTC.

In regard to this clone: One end of the junction fails to match germline, which may point to a read error. V gene TRBV5-1 combines with J gene TRBJ1-5; TRBD1 aligns across 9 bases. Germline V lookup: CDR1 SGHRS, CDR2 YFSETQ. This CDR3 spans 14 amino acids. CDR3 DNA sequence: TGTGCCAGCAGCACCGGGACAGGGAATCAGCCCCAGCATTTT. As protein: CASSTGTGNQPQHF.

This clone was detected only a few times. The chain employs TRBV12-5 and TRBJ1-3; possibly TRBD1 for D (5 bases). Per germline, CDR1 LGHNT and CDR2 FRNRAP. CDR3 length equals 15 residues. V gave up 1 base and J gave up 3 bases, with 10 bases separating them. The DNA for the CDR3 is TGTGCTAGTGGTTTGGAGGGGACTGGTGGAAACACCATATATTTT. Translating gives CASGLEGTGGNTIYF.

The rearrangement uses TRBV24-1 and TRBJ1-6, with TRBD1 matching over 7 bases. The germline CDR1 and CDR2 sequences are KGHDR and SFDVKD. This CDR3 is built from 16 residues. With V trimmed by 0 bases and J by 4 bases, 2 bases remained unmatched. CDR3 region: CATSDLRGLYNSPLHF. The CDR3 DNA sequence: TGTGCCACCAGTGATTTGAGGGGGCTTTATAATTCACCCCTCCACTTT.

This chain links TRBV7-2 with TRBJ2-7, with 9 bases aligning to TRBD1. CDR1 and CDR2 from the germline V gene are SGHTA and FQGNSA. The CDR3 has 14 residues. Unmatched junction bases numbered 6, after V lost 5 bases and J lost 4 bases. Written as DNA, the CDR3 is TGTGCCAGCAGCCTTAGACAGGGGGGTTACGAGCAGTACGTC. Protein: CASSLRQGGYEQYV.

The chain carries TRBV28 and TRBJ1-1, with D possibly TRBD1 on 5 matching bases. The CDR3 extends over 12 amino acids. V lost 6 bases and J lost 3, with 8 bases in between. Germline assignment: CDR1 MDHEN and CDR2 SYDVKM. This CDR3 reads CASREGYTEAFF. CDR3 coding DNA: TGTGCCAGCAGGGAGGGGTACACTGAAGCTTTCTTT.

The V and J genes are TRBV6-1 and TRBJ2-1; tentative D call: TRBD2 (6 bases). The CDR3 is 16 amino acids. V was pared by 4 bases and J by 9 bases, with 22 bases between. Germline V lookup: CDR1 MNHNS, CDR2 SASEGT. The CDR3: CASSARGDLEGGEQFF. The DNA of the CDR3 is TGTGCCAGCAGTGCTCGGGGAGACCTCGAGGGAGGTGAGCAGTTCTTC.

V and J are TRBV2 and TRBJ1-2; the D is unclear. Trimming took 7 bases from V and 6 from J, leaving 12 bases between them. This CDR3 is built from 12 residues. Germline-derived CDR1 and CDR2 are SNHLY and FYNNEI. The CDR3 reads CASNRRDDGYTF. The CDR3 bases are TGTGCCAGCAACCGACGGGATGATGGCTACACCTTC.

The J gene is TRBJ1-6, the V gene TRBV7-6, with a tentative D call TRBD1 (6 bases). The CDR3 runs to 16 residues. Deletions cut 2 bases from V and 8 bases from J, with 16 bases between. CDR1 SGHVS and CDR2 FNYEAQ come from the germline V gene. DNA for the CDR3: TGTGCCAGCAGCTTAACGTTTAGCAGGGGAGATTCACCCCTCCACTTT. It codes for CASSLTFSRGDSPLHF. Complete variable domain (other parts from reference TRBV7-6 and TRBJ1-6): GAGVSQSPRYKVTKRGQDVALRCDPISGHVSLYWYRQALGQGPEFLTYFNYEAQQDKSGLPNDRFSAERPEGSISTLTIQRTEQRDSAMYRCASSLTFSRGDSPLHFGNGTRLTVT.

J is TRBJ1-3 and V is TRBV7-6, with D possibly TRBD1 on 5 matching bases. V was shortened by 2 bases and J by 0 bases, with 14 bases between the two germline ends. Germline-derived CDR1 and CDR2 are SGHVS and FNYEAQ. This CDR3 has 17 residues. CDR3 amino acids: CASSLLAGVGSGNTIYF. The CDR3 region has the DNA TGTGCCAGCAGCTTACTGGCGGGGGTTGGCTCTGGAAACACCATATATTTT. Complete variable domain (other parts from reference TRBV7-6 and TRBJ1-3): GAGVSQSPRYKVTKRGQDVALRCDPISGHVSLYWYRQALGQGPEFLTYFNYEAQQDKSGLPNDRFSAERPEGSISTLTIQRTEQRDSAMYRCASSLLAGVGSGNTIYFGEGSWLTVV.

This clone has a handful of counts. The rearrangement links TRBV5-5 to TRBJ2-7, with TRBD1 matching 12 bases. V shed 4 bases, J shed 5 bases, and the junction held 7 bases outside the gene matches. The CDR3 extends over 15 amino acids. Per the germline V gene, CDR1 is SGHKS and CDR2 is YYEKEE (reference sequence). This CDR3 reads CASSIPGQGAHEQYV. For the CDR3, the DNA is TGTGCCAGCAGCATTCCGGGACAGGGGGCCCACGAGCAGTACGTC.

The rearrangement joins TRBV5-5 to TRBJ1-1; possible D gene TRBD1, 6 bases. This CDR3 region has 16 residues. Germline CDR1 reads SGHKS; CDR2 reads YYEKEE (reference sequence). Trimming took 2 bases from V and 0 from J, leaving 14 bases between them. CDR3: CASSFGSDSMNTEAFF. DNA of the CDR3: TGTGCCAGCAGCTTCGGATCGGACAGCATGAACACTGAAGCTTTCTTT.